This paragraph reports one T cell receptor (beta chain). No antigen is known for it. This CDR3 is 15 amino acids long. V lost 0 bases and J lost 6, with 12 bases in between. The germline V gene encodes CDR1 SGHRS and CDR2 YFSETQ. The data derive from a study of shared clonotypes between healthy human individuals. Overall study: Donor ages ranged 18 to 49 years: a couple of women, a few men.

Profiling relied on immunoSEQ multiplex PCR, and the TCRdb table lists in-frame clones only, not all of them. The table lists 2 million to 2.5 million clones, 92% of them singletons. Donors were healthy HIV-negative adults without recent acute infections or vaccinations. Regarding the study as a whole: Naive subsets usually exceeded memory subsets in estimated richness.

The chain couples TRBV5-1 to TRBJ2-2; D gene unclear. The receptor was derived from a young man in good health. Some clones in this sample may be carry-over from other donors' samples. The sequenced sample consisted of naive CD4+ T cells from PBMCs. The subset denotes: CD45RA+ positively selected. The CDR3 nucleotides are TGCGCCAGCAGCTTGGAAGGGTCCCGCGCCGGGGAGCTGTTTTTT. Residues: CASSLEGSRAGELFF.